This TCR beta chain is from a study of molecular identifiers for immune sequencing clone quantification. TCRdb called the PCR reads again in MiXCR, with one record for every CDR3 protein. Of some 97,000 distinct CDR3 sequences in the sample, around 33% were seen once. V was clipped by 7 bases and J by 4 bases, with 15 bases between them. The CDR3 extends over 14 amino acids. In germline, CDR1 is MNHEY, CDR2 SMNVEV (reference sequence). Sequenced: naive CD8+ T cells from blood, with Jurkat cell RNA spiked in. Subset here: FACS-sorted CD8+CD4-CCR7+CD45RA+ naive T cells. This sequence was found in a human donor in good health. Some libraries in this study had Jurkat cell RNA spiked in. V usage is TRBV27 and J usage is TRBJ2-3; the D gene is possibly TRBD2 (6 bases). The CDR3 DNA reads TGTGCCAGCAATGCAGGAGGGCTCCCAGATACGCAGTATTTT. Translated: CASNAGGLPDTQYF.